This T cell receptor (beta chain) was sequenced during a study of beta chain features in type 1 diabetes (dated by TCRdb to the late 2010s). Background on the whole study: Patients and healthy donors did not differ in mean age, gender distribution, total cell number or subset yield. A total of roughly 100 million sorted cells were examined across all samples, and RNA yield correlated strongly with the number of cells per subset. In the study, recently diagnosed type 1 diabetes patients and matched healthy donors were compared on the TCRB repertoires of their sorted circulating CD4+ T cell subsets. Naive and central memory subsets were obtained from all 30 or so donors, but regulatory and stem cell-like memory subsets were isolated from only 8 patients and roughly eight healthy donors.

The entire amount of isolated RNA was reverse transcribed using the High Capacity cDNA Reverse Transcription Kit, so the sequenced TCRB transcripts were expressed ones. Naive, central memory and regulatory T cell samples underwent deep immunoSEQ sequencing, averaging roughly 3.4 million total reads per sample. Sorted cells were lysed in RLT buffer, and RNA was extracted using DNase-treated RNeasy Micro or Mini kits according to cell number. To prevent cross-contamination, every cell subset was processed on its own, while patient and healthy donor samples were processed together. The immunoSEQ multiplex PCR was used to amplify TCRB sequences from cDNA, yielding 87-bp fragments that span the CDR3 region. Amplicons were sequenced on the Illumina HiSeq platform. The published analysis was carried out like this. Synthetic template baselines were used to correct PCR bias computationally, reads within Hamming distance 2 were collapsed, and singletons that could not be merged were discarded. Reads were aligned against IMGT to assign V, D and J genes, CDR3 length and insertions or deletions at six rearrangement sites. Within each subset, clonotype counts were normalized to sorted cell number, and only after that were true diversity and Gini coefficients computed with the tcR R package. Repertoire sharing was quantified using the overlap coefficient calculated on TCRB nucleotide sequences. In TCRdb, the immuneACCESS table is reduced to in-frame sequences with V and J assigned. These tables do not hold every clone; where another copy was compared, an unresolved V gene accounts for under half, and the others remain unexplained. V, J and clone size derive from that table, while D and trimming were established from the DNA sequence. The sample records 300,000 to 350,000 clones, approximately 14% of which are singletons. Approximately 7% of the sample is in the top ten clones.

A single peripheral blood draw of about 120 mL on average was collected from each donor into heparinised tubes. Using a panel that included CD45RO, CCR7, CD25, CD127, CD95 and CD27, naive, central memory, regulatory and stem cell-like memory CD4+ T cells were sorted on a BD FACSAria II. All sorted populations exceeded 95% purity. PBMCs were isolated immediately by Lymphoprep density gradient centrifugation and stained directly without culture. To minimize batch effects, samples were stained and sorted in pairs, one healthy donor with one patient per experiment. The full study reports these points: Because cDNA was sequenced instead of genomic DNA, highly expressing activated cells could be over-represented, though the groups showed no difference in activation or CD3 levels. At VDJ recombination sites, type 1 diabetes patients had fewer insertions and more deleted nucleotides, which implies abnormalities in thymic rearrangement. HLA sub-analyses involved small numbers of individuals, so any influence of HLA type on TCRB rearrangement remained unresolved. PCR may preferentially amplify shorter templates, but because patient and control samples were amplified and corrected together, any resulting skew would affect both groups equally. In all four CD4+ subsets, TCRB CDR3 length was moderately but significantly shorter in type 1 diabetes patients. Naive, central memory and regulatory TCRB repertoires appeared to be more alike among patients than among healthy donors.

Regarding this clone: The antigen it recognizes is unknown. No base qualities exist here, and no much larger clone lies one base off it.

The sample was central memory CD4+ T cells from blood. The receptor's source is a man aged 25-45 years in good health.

The CDR3 loop reads CASSYSNREGYTF. The bases read TGTGCCAGCAGTTACTCTAACAGGGAAGGCTACACCTTC. The chain links TRBV6-5 with TRBJ1-2; TRBD1 might be the D gene, on 6 matching bases. V loses 0 bases, J loses 8 bases, and the germline ends lie 10 bases apart. Reading from cysteine to phenylalanine, the CDR3 counts 13 amino acids. Just CDR3 DNA is preserved here, 39 bases in frame from base 1. From the germline V gene, CDR1 is MNHEY and CDR2 is SVGAGI.